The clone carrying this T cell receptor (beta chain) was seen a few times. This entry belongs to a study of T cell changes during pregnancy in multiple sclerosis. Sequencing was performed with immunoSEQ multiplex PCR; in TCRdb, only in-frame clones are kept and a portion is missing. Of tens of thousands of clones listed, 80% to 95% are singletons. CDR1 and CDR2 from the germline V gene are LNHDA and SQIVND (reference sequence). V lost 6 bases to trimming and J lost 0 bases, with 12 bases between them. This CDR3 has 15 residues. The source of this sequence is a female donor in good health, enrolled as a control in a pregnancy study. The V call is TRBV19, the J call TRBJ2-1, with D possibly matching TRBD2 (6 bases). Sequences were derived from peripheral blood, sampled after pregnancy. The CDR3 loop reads CASRGGPSSYNEQFF. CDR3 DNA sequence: TGTGCCAGTAGAGGAGGGCCGAGCTCCTACAATGAGCAGTTCTTC.